This TCR beta chain was captured in a study of blood T cell repertoires in COVID-19. Overall study context: From the United States, Italy and Spain came samples of acute and convalescent COVID-19. Sources were T cells, B-cell-depleted T cells, or PBMCs; the material itself was cDNA or gDNA.

The ends lost 5 bases at V and 3 bases at J; junction bases unmatched: 6. The germline gives CDR1 LNHDA, CDR2 SQIVND (reference sequence). This CDR3 contains 15 residues. Original data processing: Counts of nucleated cells, estimated from reference gene primer amplification, were obtained. Generated by immunoSEQ multiplex PCR, the TCRdb table keeps only in-frame clones and is missing some. Clonal size and the V and J genes are those of that table, whereas D and trimming came from the DNA. The sample shows about 81,000 clones, around 80% of them seen only once. The chain links TRBV19 to TRBJ2-5; 10 nucleotides align to TRBD2. The TCR was taken from a human donor in a cohort sampled during active COVID-19. The specimen was peripheral blood. This chain's CDR3 is CASSAERGGEETQYF. CDR3 nucleotide sequence: TGTGCCAGTAGTGCCGAGCGGGGGGGAGAAGAGACCCAGTACTTC.